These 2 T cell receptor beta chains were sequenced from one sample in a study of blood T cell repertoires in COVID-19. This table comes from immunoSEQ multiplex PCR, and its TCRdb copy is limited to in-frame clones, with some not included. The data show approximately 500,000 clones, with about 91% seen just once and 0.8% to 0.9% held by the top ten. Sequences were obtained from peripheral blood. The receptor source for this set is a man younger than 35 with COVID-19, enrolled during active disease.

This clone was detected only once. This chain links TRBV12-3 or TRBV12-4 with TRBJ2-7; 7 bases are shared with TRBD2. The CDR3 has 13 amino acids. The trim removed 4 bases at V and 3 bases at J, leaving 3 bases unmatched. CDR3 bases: TGTGCCAGCAGTTCCCGGACTAGCTACGAGCAGTACTTC. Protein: CASSSRTSYEQYF.

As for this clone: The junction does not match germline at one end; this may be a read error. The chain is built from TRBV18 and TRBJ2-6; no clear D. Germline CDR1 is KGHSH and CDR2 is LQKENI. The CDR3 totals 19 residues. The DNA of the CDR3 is TGTGCCAGCTCACCTCAATTTCGGGTCCAAGGCTCTGGAGCCAACGTCCTGACTTTC. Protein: CASSPQFRVQGSGANVLTF.